The T cell receptor (beta chain) described here comes from a study of blood T cell repertoires in COVID-19. The overall study: COVID-19 samples from acute and convalescent phases originated in the United States, Italy and Spain.

CDR1 LGHNT and CDR2 FRNRAP come from the germline V gene. V gave up 0 bases and J gave up 4 bases, with 9 bases separating them. The CDR3 has 14 amino acids. Generated by immunoSEQ multiplex PCR, the TCRdb table keeps only in-frame clones and is missing some. This repertoire shows about 250,000 clones, 85% found once; its top ten account for 5% to 8%. Sequenced material: peripheral blood. The V and J genes are TRBV12-5 and TRBJ1-2; D is unclear. The receptor comes from a woman aged 55-69 years with active or convalescent COVID-19. The CDR3 loop is CASGLVSGFYGYTF. CDR3 DNA sequence: TGTGCTAGTGGTTTGGTAAGCGGATTCTATGGCTACACCTTC.